These T cell receptor beta chains were read from a single sample in a study of early T cells in non-severe SARS-CoV-2 infection. TCRdb processed the 5' RACE reads anew with MiXCR; each CDR3 protein has one entry. The table lists tens of thousands of distinct CDR3 sequences, 5% of them singletons. What was sequenced was whole blood. These receptors originate from an adult who was a healthcare worker with PCR-confirmed SARS-CoV-2 infection or an uninfected control (not recorded which). CDR3s include the opening cysteine and the closing phenylalanine or tryptophan. Fields, in order: V gene, J gene, CDR3 protein.

TRBV7-6,TRBJ1-1,CASSLAGLGYTEAFF
TRBV13,TRBJ2-2,CASSWDRADTGELFF
TRBV11-2,TRBJ2-5,CASSLGTGETQYF
TRBV11-2,TRBJ2-1,CASSFPDPVNEQFF
TRBV9,TRBJ2-5,CASSPLGRLRIQETQYF
TRBV6-2/TRBV6-3,TRBJ2-3,CAIGLEGLDTQYF
TRBV7-9,TRBJ2-7,CASSPDRVTYEQYF
TRBV11-2,TRBJ2-3,CASSLGGNLAADTQYF
TRBV9,TRBJ2-5,CASSVGWTSRETQYF
TRBV11-2,TRBJ1-4,CASSLNRGGSVNEKLFF
TRBV7-7,TRBJ1-5,CASSPGIDQPQHF
TRBV3-1,TRBJ2-2,CASSQEGRVNTGELFF
TRBV29-1,TRBJ1-2,CSVEHGADGYTF
TRBV7-2,TRBJ2-7,CASSPRGGAPYEQYF
TRBV15,TRBJ2-7,CATSRDPNSYEQYF
TRBV7-7,TRBJ1-1,CASSEGQGLEAFF